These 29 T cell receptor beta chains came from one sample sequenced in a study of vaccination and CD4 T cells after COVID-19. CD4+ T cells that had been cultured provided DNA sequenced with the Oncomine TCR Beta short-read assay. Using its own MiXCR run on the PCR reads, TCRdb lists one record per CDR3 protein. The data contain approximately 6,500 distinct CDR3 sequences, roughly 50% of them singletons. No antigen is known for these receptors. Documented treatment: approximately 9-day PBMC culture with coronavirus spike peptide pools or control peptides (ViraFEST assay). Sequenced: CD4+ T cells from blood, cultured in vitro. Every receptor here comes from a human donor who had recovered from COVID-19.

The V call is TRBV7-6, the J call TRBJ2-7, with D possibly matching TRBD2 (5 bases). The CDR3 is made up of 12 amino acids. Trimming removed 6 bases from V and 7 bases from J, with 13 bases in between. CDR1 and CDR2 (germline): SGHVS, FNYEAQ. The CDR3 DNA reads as TGTGCCAGCAGTCGGGCCGGCGGGGAGCAGTACTTC. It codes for CASSRAGGEQYF. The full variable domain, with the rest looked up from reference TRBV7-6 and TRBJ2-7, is GAGVSQSPRYKVTKRGQDVALRCDPISGHVSLYWYRQALGQGPEFLTYFNYEAQQDKSGLPNDRFSAERPEGSISTLTIQRTEQRDSAMYRCASSRAGGEQYFGPGTRLTVT.

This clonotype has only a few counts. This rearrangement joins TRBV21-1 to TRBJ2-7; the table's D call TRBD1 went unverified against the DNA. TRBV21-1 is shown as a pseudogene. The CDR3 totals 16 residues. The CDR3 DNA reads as TGTGCCAGCAGCACCGACCCGGGACAGGGAAACGGCGAGCAGTACTTC. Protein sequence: CASSTDPGQGNGEQYF.

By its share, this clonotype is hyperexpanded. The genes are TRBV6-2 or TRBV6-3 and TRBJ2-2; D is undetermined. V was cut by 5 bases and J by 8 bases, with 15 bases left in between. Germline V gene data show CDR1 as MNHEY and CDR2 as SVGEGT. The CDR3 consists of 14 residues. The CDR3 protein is CASSPPGRSGELFF. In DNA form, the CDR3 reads TGTGCCAGCAGTCCCCCCGGTCGATCGGGGGAGCTGTTTTTT.

Here the CDR3 reads CASSLSSWVEVKETQYF. The CDR3 region has the DNA TGTGCCAGCAGCTTAAGTTCGTGGGTCGAGGTTAAAGAGACCCAGTACTTC. This chain links TRBV7-2 with TRBJ2-5; D unclear. CDR3 length: 17 residues. V lost 2 bases and J 3 bases, leaving 19 bases between the germline ends. Germline V gene data show CDR1 as SGHTA and CDR2 as FQGNSA.

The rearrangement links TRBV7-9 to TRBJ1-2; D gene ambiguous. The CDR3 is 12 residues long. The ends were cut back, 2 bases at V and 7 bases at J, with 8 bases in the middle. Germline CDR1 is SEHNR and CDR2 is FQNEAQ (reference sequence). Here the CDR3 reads CASSLMQAGYTF. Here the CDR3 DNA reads TGTGCCAGCAGCTTAATGCAGGCTGGCTACACCTTC.

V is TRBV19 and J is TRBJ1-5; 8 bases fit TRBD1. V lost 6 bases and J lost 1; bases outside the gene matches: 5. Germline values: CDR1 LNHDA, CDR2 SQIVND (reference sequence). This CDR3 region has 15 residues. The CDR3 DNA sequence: TGTGCCAGTAGACAGGGGGTTGGGAGCAATCAGCCCCAGCATTTT. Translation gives CASRQGVGSNQPQHF.

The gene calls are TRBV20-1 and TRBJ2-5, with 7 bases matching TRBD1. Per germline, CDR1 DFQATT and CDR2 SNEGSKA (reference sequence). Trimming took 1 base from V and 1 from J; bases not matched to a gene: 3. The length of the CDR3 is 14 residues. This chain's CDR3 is CSARAGGSQETQYF. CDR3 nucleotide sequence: TGCAGTGCTAGAGCAGGGGGATCCCAAGAGACCCAGTACTTC.

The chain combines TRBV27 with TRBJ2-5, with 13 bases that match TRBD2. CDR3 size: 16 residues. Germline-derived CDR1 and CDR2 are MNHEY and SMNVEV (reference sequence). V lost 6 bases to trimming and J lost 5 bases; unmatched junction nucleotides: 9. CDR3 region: CASRSTSGRWGETQYF. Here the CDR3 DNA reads TGTGCCAGCAGGTCGACTAGCGGGAGGTGGGGCGAGACCCAGTACTTC.

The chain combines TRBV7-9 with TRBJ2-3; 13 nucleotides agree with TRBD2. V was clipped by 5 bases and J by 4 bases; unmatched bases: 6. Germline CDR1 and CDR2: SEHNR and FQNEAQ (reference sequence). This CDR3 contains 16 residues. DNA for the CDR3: TGTGCCAGCAGCGGGGGACTAGCGGGGAACTCAGATACGCAGTATTTT. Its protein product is CASSGGLAGNSDTQYF.

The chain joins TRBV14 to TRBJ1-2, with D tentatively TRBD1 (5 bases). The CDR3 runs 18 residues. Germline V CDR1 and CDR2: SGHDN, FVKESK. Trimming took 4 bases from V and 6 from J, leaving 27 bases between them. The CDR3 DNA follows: TGTGCCAGCAGCCGAGCCACCCACGGGGCGCGATCCCTTGATGGCTACACCTTC. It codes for CASSRATHGARSLDGYTF.

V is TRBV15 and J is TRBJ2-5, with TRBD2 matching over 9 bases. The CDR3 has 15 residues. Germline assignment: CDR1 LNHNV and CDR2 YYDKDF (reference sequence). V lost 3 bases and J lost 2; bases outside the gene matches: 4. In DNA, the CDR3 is TGTGCCACCAGCAGGGTGACTAGCGGACAAGAGACCCAGTACTTC. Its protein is CATSRVTSGQETQYF. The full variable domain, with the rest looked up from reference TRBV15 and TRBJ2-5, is DAMVIQNPRYQVTQFGKPVTLSCSQTLNHNVMYWYQQKSSQAPKLLFHYYDKDFNNEADTPDNFQSRRPNTSFCFLDIRSPGLGDTAMYLCATSRVTSGQETQYFGPGTRLLVL.

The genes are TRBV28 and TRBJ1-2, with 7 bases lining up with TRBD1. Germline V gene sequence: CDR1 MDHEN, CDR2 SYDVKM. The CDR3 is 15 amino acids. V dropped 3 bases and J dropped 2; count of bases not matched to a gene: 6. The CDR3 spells CASSLMDRKNYGYTF. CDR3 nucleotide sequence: TGTGCCAGCAGTTTGATGGACAGGAAGAACTATGGCTACACCTTC.

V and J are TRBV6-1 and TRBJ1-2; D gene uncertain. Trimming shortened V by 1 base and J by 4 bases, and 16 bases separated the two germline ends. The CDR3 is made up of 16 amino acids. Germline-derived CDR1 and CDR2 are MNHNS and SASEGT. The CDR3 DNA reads TGTGCCAGCAGTGAAGGGGCCCCTCAAGGCAGCTATGGCTACACCTTC. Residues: CASSEGAPQGSYGYTF.

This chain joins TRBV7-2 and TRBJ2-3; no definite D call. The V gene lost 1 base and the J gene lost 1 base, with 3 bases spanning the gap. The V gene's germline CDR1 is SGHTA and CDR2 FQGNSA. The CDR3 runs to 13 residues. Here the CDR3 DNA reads TGTGCCAGCAGCTTAGTTCGCACAGATACGCAGTATTTT. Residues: CASSLVRTDTQYF.

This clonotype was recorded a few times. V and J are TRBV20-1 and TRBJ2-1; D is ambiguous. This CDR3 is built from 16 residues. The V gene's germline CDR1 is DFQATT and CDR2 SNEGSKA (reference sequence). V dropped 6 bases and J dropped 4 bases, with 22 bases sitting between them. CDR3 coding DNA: TGCAGTGCCCGCCGCCCGGGTCGTCCGCAGTACAATGAGCAGTTCTTC. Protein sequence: CSARRPGRPQYNEQFF.

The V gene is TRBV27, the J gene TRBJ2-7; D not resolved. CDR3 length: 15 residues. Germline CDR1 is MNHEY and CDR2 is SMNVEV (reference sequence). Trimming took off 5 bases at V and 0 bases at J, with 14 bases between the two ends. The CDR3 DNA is TGTGCCAGCAGTCGGACGGCTCCGGGCTCCTACGAGCAGTACTTC. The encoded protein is CASSRTAPGSYEQYF.

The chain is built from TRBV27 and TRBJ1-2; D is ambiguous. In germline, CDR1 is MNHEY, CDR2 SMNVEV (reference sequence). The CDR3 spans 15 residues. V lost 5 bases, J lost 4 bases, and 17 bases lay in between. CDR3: CASSLSTGQSYGYTF. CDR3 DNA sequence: TGTGCCAGCAGTCTCTCTACGGGTCAGAGCTATGGCTACACCTTC.

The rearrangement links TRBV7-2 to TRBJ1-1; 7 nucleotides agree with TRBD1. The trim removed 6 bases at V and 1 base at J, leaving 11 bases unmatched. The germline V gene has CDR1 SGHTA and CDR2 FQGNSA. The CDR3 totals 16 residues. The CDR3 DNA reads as TGTGCCAGCAGGAACGTCCGTTGGGACAGGAACACTGAAGCTTTCTTT. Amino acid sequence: CASRNVRWDRNTEAFF.

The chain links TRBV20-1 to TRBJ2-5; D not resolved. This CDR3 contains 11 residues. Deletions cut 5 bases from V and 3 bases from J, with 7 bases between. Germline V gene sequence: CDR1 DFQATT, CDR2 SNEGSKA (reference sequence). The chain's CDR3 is CSAWAEETQYF. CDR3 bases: TGCAGTGCTTGGGCGGAAGAGACCCAGTACTTC.

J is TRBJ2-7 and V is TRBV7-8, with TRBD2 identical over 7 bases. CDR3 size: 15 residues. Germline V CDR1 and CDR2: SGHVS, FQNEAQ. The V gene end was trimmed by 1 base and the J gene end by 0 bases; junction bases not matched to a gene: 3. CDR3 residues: CASSLVGGSSYEQYF. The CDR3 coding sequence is TGTGCCAGCAGCTTAGTAGGCGGGAGCTCCTACGAGCAGTACTTC.

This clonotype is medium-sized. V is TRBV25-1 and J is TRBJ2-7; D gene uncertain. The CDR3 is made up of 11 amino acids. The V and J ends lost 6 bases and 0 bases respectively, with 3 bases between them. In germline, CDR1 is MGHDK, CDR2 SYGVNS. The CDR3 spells CASRTSYEQYF. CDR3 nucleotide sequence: TGTGCCAGCAGAACCTCCTACGAGCAGTACTTC.

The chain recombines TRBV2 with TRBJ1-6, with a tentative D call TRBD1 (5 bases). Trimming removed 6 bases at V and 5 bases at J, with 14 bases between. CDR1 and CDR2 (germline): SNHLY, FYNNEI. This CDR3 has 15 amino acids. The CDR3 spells CASSPRRGNNSPLHF. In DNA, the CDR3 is TGTGCCAGCAGCCCGAGACGGGGGAATAATTCACCCCTCCACTTT.

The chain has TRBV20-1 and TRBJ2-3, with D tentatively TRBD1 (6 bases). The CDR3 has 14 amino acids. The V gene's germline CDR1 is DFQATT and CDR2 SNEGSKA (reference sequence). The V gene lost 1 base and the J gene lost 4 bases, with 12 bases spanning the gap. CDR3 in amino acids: CSARGQAASDTQYF. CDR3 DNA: TGCAGTGCTAGAGGACAGGCAGCCTCAGATACGCAGTATTTT.

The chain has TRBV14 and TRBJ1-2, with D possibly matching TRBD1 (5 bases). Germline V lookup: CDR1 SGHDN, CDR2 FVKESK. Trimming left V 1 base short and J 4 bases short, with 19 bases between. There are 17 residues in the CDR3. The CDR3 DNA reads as TGTGCCAGCAGCCAAGCAATGGTGGATCGGGGCCGCTATGGCTACACCTTC. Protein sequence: CASSQAMVDRGRYGYTF.

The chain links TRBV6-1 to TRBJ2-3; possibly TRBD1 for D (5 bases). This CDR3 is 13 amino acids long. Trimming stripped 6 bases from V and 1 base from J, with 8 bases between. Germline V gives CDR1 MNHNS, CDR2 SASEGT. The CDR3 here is CASRGPGTDTQYF. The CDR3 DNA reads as TGTGCCAGCAGGGGGCCAGGCACAGATACGCAGTATTTT.

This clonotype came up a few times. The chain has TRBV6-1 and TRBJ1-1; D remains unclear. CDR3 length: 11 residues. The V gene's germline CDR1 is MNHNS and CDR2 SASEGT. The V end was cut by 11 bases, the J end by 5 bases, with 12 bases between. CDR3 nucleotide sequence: TGTGCCTCCCGAAGAGGGACTGAAGCTTTCTTT. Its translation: CASRRGTEAFF.

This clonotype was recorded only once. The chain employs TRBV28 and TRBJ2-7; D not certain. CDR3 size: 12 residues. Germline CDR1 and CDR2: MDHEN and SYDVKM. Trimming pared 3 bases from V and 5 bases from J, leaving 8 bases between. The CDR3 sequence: CASSFRRDEQYF. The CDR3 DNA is TGTGCCAGCAGTTTTCGTCGGGACGAGCAGTACTTC.

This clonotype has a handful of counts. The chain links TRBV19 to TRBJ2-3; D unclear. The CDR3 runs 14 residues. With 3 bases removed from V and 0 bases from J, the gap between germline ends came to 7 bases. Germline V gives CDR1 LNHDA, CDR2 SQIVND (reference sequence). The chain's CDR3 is CASSISSSTDTQYF. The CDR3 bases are TGTGCCAGTAGTATCTCTTCTAGCACAGATACGCAGTATTTT.

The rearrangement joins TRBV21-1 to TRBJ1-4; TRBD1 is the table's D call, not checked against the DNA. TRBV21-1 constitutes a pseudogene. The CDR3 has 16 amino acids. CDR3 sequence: CASSKVGTGCREKLFF. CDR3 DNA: TGTGCCAGCAGCAAAGTAGGGACAGGGTGCCGGGAAAAACTGTTTTTT.